This T cell receptor beta chain was sequenced in a study of T cell repertoires and HLA-DP antigens. Comment on this clone: Its antigen is currently unknown.

Untouched CD4+ T cells were bead-isolated from PBMC at about 97.7% purity. Whole-study findings and limits: Naive and memory CD4+ repertoires were not analysed separately. Average cumulative frequency of previously undetected clones was approximately 34% against one allele and around 48% against the other.

The CDR3 consists of 14 residues. Germline loops: CDR1 MNHNY, CDR2 SVGAGI (reference sequence). V shed 8 bases, J shed 4 bases, and the junction held 9 bases outside the gene matches. Amplification used primers for 54 TRBV and 13 TRBJ segments. Profiling relied on immunoSEQ multiplex PCR, and the TCRdb table lists in-frame clones only, not all of them. The repertoire holds about 89,000 clones, with 86% as singletons. This sequence was found in a man over 45 in good health and CMV-seronegative. Material: CD4+ T cells from PBMCs. The V call is TRBV6-6, the J call TRBJ1-2; 8 nucleotides match TRBD1. CDR3 in amino acids: CASVDRARGYGYTF. In DNA form, the CDR3 reads TGTGCCAGCGTGGACAGGGCCAGAGGCTATGGCTACACCTTC.